This T cell receptor (beta chain) stems from a study of T cells expressing NK-cell markers. TCRdb reprocessed the 5' RACE reads and reports one entry per CDR3 protein, with no DNA. Its table lists about 260,000 distinct CDR3 sequences. Germline CDR1 LNHDA, CDR2 SQIVND (reference sequence). CDR3 length: 13 residues. The J gene is TRBJ2-7, the V gene TRBV19; TCRdb designates TRBD1, a call that cannot be tested without DNA. The sample was blood T cells: a sorted CD56 or NKG2C T cell subset, CD4+ or CD8+ T cells, or bulk PBMC T cells (not recorded which). The receptor was derived from a woman between 18 and 69 years old in good health. The CDR3 loop reads CASSWDRNYEQYF.